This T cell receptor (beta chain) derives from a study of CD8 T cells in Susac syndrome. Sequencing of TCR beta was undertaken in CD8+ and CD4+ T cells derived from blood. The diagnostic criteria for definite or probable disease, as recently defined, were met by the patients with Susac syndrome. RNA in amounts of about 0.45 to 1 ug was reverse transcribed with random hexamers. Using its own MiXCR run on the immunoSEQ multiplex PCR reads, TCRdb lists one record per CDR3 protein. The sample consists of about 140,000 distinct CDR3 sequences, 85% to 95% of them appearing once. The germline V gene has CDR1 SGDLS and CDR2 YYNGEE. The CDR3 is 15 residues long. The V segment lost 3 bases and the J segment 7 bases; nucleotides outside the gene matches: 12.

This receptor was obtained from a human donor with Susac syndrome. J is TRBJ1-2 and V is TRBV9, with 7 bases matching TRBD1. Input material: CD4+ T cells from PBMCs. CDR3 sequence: CASSAQTGSYSGYTF. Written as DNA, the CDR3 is TGTGCCAGCAGCGCCCAGACAGGGTCTTATAGTGGCTACACCTTC.